These T cell receptor beta chains were read from a single sample in a study of T cell repertoires in cytomegalovirus infection. No cognate antigen is known for these TCRs. TCRdb used MiXCR to reprocess the reads, holding one entry per CDR3 protein. The sample shows around 900,000 distinct CDR3 sequences, 25% to 40% of them seen only once. This specimen consisted of cultured CD8+ T cells from PBMCs, obtained from culture after CMV antigen stimulation. All receptors derive from a human donor in good health (CMV status not recorded). Some clones in this sample may be carry-over from other donors' samples. Both conserved end residues are part of each CDR3. The D gene is left open where the match is weak. Not all rows give a size; the values are once, few, many and, for expanded clones, a class.

D gene | CDR3 length | clone size | J gene | V gene | CDR3 protein | CDR3 DNA
TRBD1 | 16 | many | TRBJ2-3 | TRBV7-2 | CASSSVFRGRTDTQYF | TGTGCCAGCAGCTCAGTCTTCAGGGGGCGCACAGATACGCAGTATTTT
TRBD1 | 17 | few | TRBJ2-1 | TRBV5-5 | CASSPRNNRGSYNEQFF | TGTGCCAGCAGCCCGAGAAACAACAGGGGGTCGTACAATGAGCAGTTCTTC
TRBD1 | 18 | . | TRBJ2-3 | TRBV4-1 | CASSHVMPGQGRADTQYF | TGCGCCAGCAGCCACGTAATGCCGGGACAGGGTCGGGCAGATACGCAGTATTTT
. | 18 | many | TRBJ2-1 | TRBV7-2 | CASSLDDGTGVLRNEQFF | TGTGCCAGCAGCCTAGATGACGGGACCGGGGTTTTGCGCAATGAGCAGTTCTTC
. | 12 | . | TRBJ2-1 | TRBV7-9 | CASSFLGSVEFF | TGTGCCAGCAGCTTCCTAGGGAGTGTGGAGTTCTTC
. | 15 | medium-sized | TRBJ1-2 | TRBV5-5 | CASSTSTGFGYGYTF | TGTGCCAGCAGCACCTCGACAGGCTTCGGCTATGGCTACACCTTC
TRBD2 | 16 | . | TRBJ2-3 | TRBV4-1 | CASSHQLAGTTDTQYF | TGCGCCAGCAGCCATCAACTAGCGGGGACGACAGATACGCAGTATTTT
. | 14 | many | TRBJ2-3 | TRBV7-8 | CASSYLGLTDTQYF | TGTGCCAGCAGCTACCTCGGACTTACAGATACGCAGTATTTT
. | 12 | . | TRBJ2-1 | TRBV7-9 | CASSKRWDEQFF | TGTGCCAGCTCCAAGCGCTGGGATGAGCAGTTCTTC
. | 14 | . | TRBJ1-1 | TRBV5-6 | CASSQGPQNTEAFF | TGTGCCAGCAGCCAGGGACCGCAGAACACTGAAGCTTTCTTT
TRBD1 | 15 | many | TRBJ1-2 | TRBV12-3/TRBV12-4 | CASSLRQGPNYGYTF | TGTGCCAGCAGTCTCAGACAGGGGCCTAACTATGGCTACACCTTC
. | 13 | . | TRBJ1-1 | TRBV28 | CASSYGADLEAFF | TGTGCCAGCAGTTATGGGGCAGACCTTGAAGCTTTCTTT
. | 16 | many | TRBJ2-1 | TRBV7-6 | CASSLELGHLYNEQFF | TGTGCCAGCAGCCTAGAATTGGGACACCTCTACAATGAGCAGTTCTTC
. | 16 | . | TRBJ1-5 | TRBV7-3 | CASSLSRDGTNQPQHF | TGTGCCAGCAGCTTAAGTCGGGACGGAACCAATCAGCCCCAGCATTTT
. | 15 | . | TRBJ2-7 | TRBV7-9 | CASSHGERGSYEQYF | TGTGCCAGCAGCCATGGAGAGAGGGGCTCCTACGAGCAGTACTTC
. | 13 | few | TRBJ2-1 | TRBV6-2/TRBV6-3 | CASSKRGWNEQFF | TGTGCCAGCAGCAAACGGGGATGGAATGAGCAGTTCTTC
. | 14 | few | TRBJ2-2 | TRBV7-6 | CASSLRHLTGELFF | TGTGCCAGCAGCTTAAGGCACCTCACCGGGGAGCTGTTTTTT
TRBD1 | 16 | . | TRBJ2-5 | TRBV5-1 | CASSFRDRILQETQYF | TGCGCCAGCAGCTTCCGGGACAGAATTCTCCAAGAGACCCAGTACTTC
TRBD1 | 15 | few | TRBJ2-5 | TRBV5-5 | CASRPGTAGQETQYF | TGTGCCAGCAGGCCCGGGACAGCCGGACAAGAGACCCAGTACTTC
. | 14 | . | TRBJ1-1 | TRBV6-1 | CASSEAWVGSEAFF | TGTGCCAGCAGTGAAGCCTGGGTTGGATCTGAAGCTTTCTTT
. | 14 | few | TRBJ2-1 | TRBV27 | CASSFPGGANEQFF | TGTGCCAGCAGTTTTCCGGGGGGCGCGAATGAGCAGTTCTTC
. | 14 | few | TRBJ1-5 | TRBV6-2/TRBV6-3 | CASTLSGPTRPQHF | TGTGCCAGCACCCTGAGCGGGCCGACGAGGCCCCAGCATTTT
TRBD1 | 16 | many | TRBJ2-1 | TRBV27 | CASSLSGDRPYNEQFF | TGTGCCAGCAGTTTATCGGGGGACAGGCCTTACAATGAGCAGTTCTTC
TRBD2 | 19 | . | TRBJ2-5 | TRBV7-2 | CASSRPLAGGNHPQETQYF | TGTGCCAGCTCGCGTCCCCTAGCGGGGGGAAACCATCCACAAGAGACCCAGTACTTC
TRBD2 | 16 | . | TRBJ2-3 | TRBV5-1 | CASSWLSGGGTDTQYF | TGCGCCAGCAGCTGGTTAAGCGGGGGGGGCACAGATACGCAGTATTTT
. | 18 | few | TRBJ1-2 | TRBV10-2 | CASSENVPRTVQNYGYTF | TGCGCCAGCAGTGAAAATGTCCCTCGGACGGTCCAGAACTATGGCTACACCTTC
. | 15 | . | TRBJ2-4 | TRBV5-8 | CASSLLTGGEDIQYF | TGTGCCAGCAGCTTACTAACAGGAGGAGAGGACATTCAGTACTTC
. | 15 | few | TRBJ1-4 | TRBV5-3 | CASSLDLGANEKLFF | TGTGCCAGCAGCTTGGATTTGGGGGCTAATGAAAAACTGTTTTTT
TRBD1 | 15 | . | TRBJ1-1 | TRBV3-1 | CASSASGGRFTEAFF | TGTGCCAGCAGCGCTTCAGGGGGTCGGTTCACTGAAGCTTTCTTT
TRBD1 | 13 | few | TRBJ1-2 | TRBV7-9 | CASSGPGGYGYTF | TGTGCCAGCTCCGGTCCAGGGGGCTATGGCTACACCTTC
. | 13 | few | TRBJ2-4 | TRBV6-6 | CASSYSAGGIQYF | TGTGCCAGCAGTTACTCGGCAGGGGGGATTCAGTACTTC
. | 15 | few | TRBJ2-2 | TRBV12-3/TRBV12-4 | CASSLGGWGTGELFF | TGTGCCAGCAGTTTAGGGGGGTGGGGCACCGGGGAGCTGTTTTTT
TRBD2 | 16 | few | TRBJ2-3 | TRBV7-9 | CASSAPTSGYTDTQYF | TGTGCCAGCAGCGCCCCGACTAGCGGGTACACAGATACGCAGTATTTT